This TCR beta chain was documented in a study of T cell responses to AZD1222 COVID-19 vaccine. General study points: Spike-specific TCRs gained breadth and depth after people received two AZD1222 doses.

Profiled with immunoSEQ multiplex PCR; TCRdb holds only in-frame clones, not every one. The sample includes 130,000 to 150,000 clones, roughly 92% seen only once; the top ten take 1.7%. With respect to this clone: No antigen is known for it.

The germline CDR1 and CDR2 sequences are KGHSH and LQKENI. The length of the CDR3 is 15 residues. V lost 3 bases to trimming and J lost 7 bases; unmatched junction nucleotides: 8. The chain joins TRBV18 to TRBJ1-4, with 7 bases lining up with TRBD1. Sequencing used peripheral blood, obtained on day 0 of AZD1222 vaccination. This clonotype originated in an adult in good health. The CDR3 coding sequence is TGTGCCAGCTCACCGGGACAGATGGGGGGTGAAAAACTGTTTTTT. The encoded protein is CASSPGQMGGEKLFF. The whole variable domain, remainder taken from reference TRBV18 and TRBJ1-4, is NAGVMQNPRHLVRRRGQEARLRCSPMKGHSHVYWYRQLPEEGLKFMVYLQKENIIDESGMPKERFSAEFPKEGPSILRIQQVVRGDSAAYFCASSPGQMGGEKLFFGSGTQLSVL.